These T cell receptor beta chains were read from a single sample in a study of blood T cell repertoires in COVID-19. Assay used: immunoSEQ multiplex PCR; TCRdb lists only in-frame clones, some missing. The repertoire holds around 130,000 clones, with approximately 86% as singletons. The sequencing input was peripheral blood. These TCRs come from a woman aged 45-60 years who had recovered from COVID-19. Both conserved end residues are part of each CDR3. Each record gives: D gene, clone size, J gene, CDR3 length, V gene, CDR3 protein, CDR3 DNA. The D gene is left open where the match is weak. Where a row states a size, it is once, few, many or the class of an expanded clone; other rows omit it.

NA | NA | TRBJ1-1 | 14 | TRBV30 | CAWSVDRMNTEAFF | TGTGCCTGGAGTGTTGACAGGATGAACACTGAAGCTTTCTTT
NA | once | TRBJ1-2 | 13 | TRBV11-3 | CASSLVADTRYTF | TGTGCCAGCAGCTTAGTCGCGGACACACGCTACACCTTC
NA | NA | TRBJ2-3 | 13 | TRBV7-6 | CASSRVSTDTQYF | TGTGCCAGCAGCCGTGTTAGCACAGATACGCAGTATTTT
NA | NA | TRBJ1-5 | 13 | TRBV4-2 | CASSQGGNQPQHF | TGTGCCAGCAGCCAAGGCGGGAATCAGCCCCAGCATTTT
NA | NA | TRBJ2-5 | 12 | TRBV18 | CASSPAGETQYF | TGTGCCAGCTCACCAGCCGGGGAGACCCAGTACTTC
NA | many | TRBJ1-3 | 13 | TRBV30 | CAWNRREGDTIYF | TGTGCCTGGAATAGGCGGGAAGGGGACACCATATATTTT
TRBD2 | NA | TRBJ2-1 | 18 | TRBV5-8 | CASSLVYGVAGVYNEQFF | TGTGCCAGCAGCTTGGTATATGGGGTTGCGGGAGTCTACAATGAGCAGTTCTTC
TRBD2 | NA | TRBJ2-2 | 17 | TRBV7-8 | CASSYEAGGPLTGELFF | TGTGCCAGCAGCTACGAAGCGGGAGGGCCCCTCACCGGGGAGCTGTTTTTT
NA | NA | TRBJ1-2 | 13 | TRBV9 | CASGSQVNYGYTF | TGTGCCAGCGGCTCACAGGTTAACTATGGCTACACCTTC
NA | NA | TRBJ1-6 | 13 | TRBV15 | CATSRRQSSPLHF | TGTGCCACCAGCAGACGACAGTCTTCACCCCTCCACTTT
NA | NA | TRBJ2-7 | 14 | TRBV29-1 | CSVGRQGGEGEQYF | TGCAGCGTTGGAAGGCAGGGAGGAGAGGGGGAGCAGTACTTC
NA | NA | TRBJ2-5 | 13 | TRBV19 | CASRRIYGETQYF | TGTGCCAGTAGACGAATCTATGGAGAGACCCAGTACTTC
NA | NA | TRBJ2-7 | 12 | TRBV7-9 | CASSPRENEQYF | TGTGCCAGCAGCCCAAGGGAGAACGAGCAGTACTTC
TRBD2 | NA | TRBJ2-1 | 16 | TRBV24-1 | CATSDRGTSGNNEQFF | TGTGCCACCAGTGACCGAGGGACTAGCGGTAACAATGAGCAGTTCTTC
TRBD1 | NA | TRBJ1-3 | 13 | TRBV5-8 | CASSSDRGNTIYF | TGTGCCAGCAGCTCCGACAGGGGGAACACCATATATTTT
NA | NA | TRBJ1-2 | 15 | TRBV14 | CASSQGTQGNYGYTF | TGTGCCAGCAGCCAAGGAACCCAGGGCAACTATGGCTACACCTTC
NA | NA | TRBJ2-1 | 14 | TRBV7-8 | CASSHRDTAHSQFF | TGTGCCAGCAGCCACCGGGACACGGCTCACAGTCAGTTCTTC
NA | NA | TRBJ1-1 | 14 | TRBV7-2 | CASSAGVGNTEAFF | TGTGCCAGCAGCGCAGGGGTGGGGAACACTGAAGCTTTCTTT
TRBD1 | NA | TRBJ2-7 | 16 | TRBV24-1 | CATSSPDRAGSYEQYF | TGTGCCACCAGTTCCCCTGACAGGGCTGGATCCTACGAGCAGTACTTC
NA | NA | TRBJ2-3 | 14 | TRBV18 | CASSPPSGLDTQYF | TGTGCCAGCTCCCCACCGTCGGGGTTGGATACGCAGTATTTT
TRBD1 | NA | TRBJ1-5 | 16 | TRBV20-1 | CSASARGLWGNQPQHF | TGCAGTGCTAGTGCTAGGGGGCTGTGGGGCAATCAGCCCCAGCATTTT
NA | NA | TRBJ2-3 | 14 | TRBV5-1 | CASSLQGNTDTQYF | TGCGCCAGCAGCTTGCAGGGGAACACAGATACGCAGTATTTT
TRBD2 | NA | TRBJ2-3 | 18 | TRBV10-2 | CASSESATSGSTTDTQYF | TGCGCCAGCAGTGAGTCGGCCACTAGCGGGAGCACCACAGATACGCAGTATTTT
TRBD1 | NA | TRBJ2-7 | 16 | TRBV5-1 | CASSLTGGTSLVEQYF | TGCGCCAGCAGCCTAACAGGGGGCACTTCCTTAGTCGAGCAGTACTTC
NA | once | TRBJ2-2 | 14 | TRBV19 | CASSIGTGTGELFF | TGTGCCAGTAGTATTGGCACGGGCACCGGGGAGCTGTTTTTT
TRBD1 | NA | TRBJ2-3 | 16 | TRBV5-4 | CASSPLRQGYTDTQYF | TGTGCCAGCAGCCCGCTGCGACAGGGCTACACAGATACGCAGTATTTT
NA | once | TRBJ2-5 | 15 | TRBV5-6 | CASSLVRDFQETQYF | TGTGCCAGCAGCTTGGTTCGGGACTTCCAAGAGACCCAGTACTTC
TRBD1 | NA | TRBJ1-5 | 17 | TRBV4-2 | CASSPVGTELSNQPQHF | TGTGCCAGCAGCCCCGTTGGGACAGAACTTAGCAATCAGCCCCAGCATTTT
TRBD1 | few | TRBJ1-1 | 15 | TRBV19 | CASSDRGKSNTEAFF | TGTGCCAGTAGTGACAGGGGGAAATCGAACACTGAAGCTTTCTTT
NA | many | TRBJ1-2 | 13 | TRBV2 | CASSDTSGYGYTF | TGTGCCAGCAGTGATACTAGCGGCTATGGCTACACCTTC
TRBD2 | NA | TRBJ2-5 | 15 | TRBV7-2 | CASSAGLAPQETQYF | TGTGCCAGCAGCGCAGGACTAGCGCCACAAGAGACCCAGTACTTC
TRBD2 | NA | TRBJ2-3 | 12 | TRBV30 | CAGGRDTDTQYF | TGTGCCGGCGGGAGAGACACAGATACGCAGTATTTT
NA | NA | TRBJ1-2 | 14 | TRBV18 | CASSPVGRNYGYTF | TGTGCCAGCTCCCCGGTGGGCCGGAACTATGGCTACACCTTC
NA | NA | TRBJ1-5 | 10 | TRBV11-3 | CASFIQPQHF | TGTGCCAGCTTTATCCAGCCCCAGCATTTT
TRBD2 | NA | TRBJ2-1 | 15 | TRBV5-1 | CASTRLAGAENEQFF | TGCGCCAGCACCAGACTAGCGGGAGCAGAGAATGAGCAGTTCTTC
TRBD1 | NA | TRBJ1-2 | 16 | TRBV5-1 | CASSFGTGNVNYGYTF | TGCGCCAGCAGCTTCGGGACAGGGAATGTCAACTATGGCTACACCTTC
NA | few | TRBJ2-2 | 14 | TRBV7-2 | CASRLESNTGELFF | TGTGCCAGCAGATTGGAGTCTAACACCGGGGAGCTGTTTTTT
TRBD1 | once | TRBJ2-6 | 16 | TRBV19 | CASRPGQGAGANVLTF | TGTGCCAGCCGACCGGGACAGGGTGCCGGGGCCAACGTCCTGACTTTC